The 3 T cell receptor beta chains reported below all come from one sample, sequenced in a study of cytomegalovirus exposure and HLA in healthy donors. The PCR used 60 Vbeta and 13 Jbeta primers. Profiled with immunoSEQ multiplex PCR; TCRdb holds only in-frame clones, not every one. The sample records 100,000 to 150,000 clones, over 70% being singletons. The source material was PBMCs. These receptors were collected from a man aged 18 to 29 in good health and CMV-seropositive.

The V call is TRBV7-9, the J call TRBJ2-6; D perhaps matches TRBD1 (6 bases). The CDR3 loop spans 15 amino acids. V was clipped by 3 bases and J by 3 bases, with 9 bases between them. Germline V gene lookup returns CDR1 SEHNR and CDR2 FQNEAQ (reference sequence). As DNA, the CDR3 is TGTGCCAGCAGCTTTTCAGGGGATGGGGCCAACGTCCTGACTTTC. It encodes CASSFSGDGANVLTF.

This rearrangement joins TRBV6-5 to TRBJ2-7, with D perhaps matching TRBD1 (6 bases). Deletions cut 6 bases from V and 6 bases from J, with 9 bases between. The CDR3 loop spans 11 amino acids. CDR1 MNHEY and CDR2 SVGAGI come from the germline V gene. The CDR3: CASSATGEQYF. The CDR3 DNA follows: TGTGCCAGCAGCGCGACAGGCGAGCAGTACTTC.

The chain recombines TRBV4-3 with TRBJ2-7; TRBD2 aligns across 13 bases. The germline V gene encodes CDR1 LGHNA and CDR2 YSLEER. J gave up 3 bases and V 0 bases, and 2 bases lay outside the gene matches. This CDR3 is 16 amino acids long. CDR3 nucleotides: TGCGCCAGCAGCCAAGAACTAGCGGGGGGGCGCTACGAGCAGTACTTC. It translates to CASSQELAGGRYEQYF.